The present T cell receptor (beta chain) was sequenced within a study of blood T cell repertoires in COVID-19 (dated by TCRdb to the early 2020s). Concerning the study at large: The collaborator samples originated in the United States, Italy and Spain and spanned the acute and convalescent phases of COVID-19. The sample metadata nearly always contained a de-identified subject ID, COVID-19 status, age in years and sex. Subjects who had been exposed to COVID-19, were actively infected with it, or had recovered from it provided the deeply sampled blood TCRbeta repertoires that made up the dataset. The prospective study material was composed of cDNA or gDNA derived from T cells, B-cell-depleted T cells, or PBMCs. Where available, HLA class I and class II types were obtained from metadata supplied by the sample provider rather than from assay-based typing. A freely available public database, intended as a resource for researchers studying the immune response to SARS-CoV-2, is where the repertoires were released. The samples were drawn from two sources: the first 160 participants of the ongoing ImmuneRACE study, and 1,000 to 1,500 subjects contributed by 6 global collaborators. What the authors observed across the whole study: How much clinical and demographic metadata was included differed by source and by participant, and the metadata was provided uncurated.

At the junction V is shortened by 6 bases and J by 1 base; bases outside the gene matches: 5. CDR1 and CDR2 were assigned from the germline V gene as KGHSH and LQKENI. CDR3 length: 14 amino acids, cysteine to phenylalanine. The only DNA kept is the CDR3, 42 bases in frame from the first base. Samples from volunteer blood donors who had recovered from COVID-19 were contributed by a second Seattle source. The collaborating institutions used their own protocols to collect whole blood in K2EDTA tubes. Collaborator samples were shipped for TCRbeta analysis as frozen whole blood, isolated PBMCs, or DNA extracted from either sample type. TCRbeta CDR3 regions were amplified from genomic DNA using the immunoSEQ Assay, a bias-controlled multiplex PCR. Per the source publication's procedure: Nucleated cell counts per sample were estimated from amplification of reference gene primers within the assay. To quantify the absolute abundance of each unique TCRbeta CDR3 rearrangement, sequence reads were collapsed and filtered. For each sample, productive Simpson clonality was calculated as the square root of Simpson's diversity index over productive rearrangements. The table comes from immuneACCESS by way of TCRdb, which keeps in-frame sequences with V and J called. Part of the clones is missing from these tables; in studies checked, under half for an unresolved V gene and the rest for unknown reasons. That table is the source of V, J and clone size, and D and trimming were worked out from the DNA. This sample lists 180,000 or so clones; about 85% were detected once. Of the sample, 1% to 1.5% falls within the top ten clones.

As for this clone: Its antigen is unknown. Base qualities are not recorded, but no much larger clone differs from it by a single base.

The sample consisted of peripheral blood. The receptor comes from a man aged 55 to 70 who had recovered from COVID-19. The chain is made from TRBV18 and TRBJ2-5; 7 bases in between match TRBD2. CDR3 reads: CASSRTRSQETQYF. The DNA reads as follows: TGTGCCAGCTCGAGGACTAGGAGCCAAGAGACCCAGTACTTC.